The sequence of this TCR beta chain was determined in a study of blood T cell repertoires in COVID-19. Study in general: There were acute and convalescent COVID-19 samples, and they came from the United States, Italy and Spain. The cDNA or gDNA used as material had been derived from T cells, B-cell-depleted T cells, or PBMCs.

TCRdb keeps only in-frame clones here, not all; method: immunoSEQ multiplex PCR. In the table there are 70,000 or so clones, about four fifths of which are singletons. Germline lookup yields CDR1 SGHRS and CDR2 YFSETQ. The V and J ends lost 0 bases and 12 bases, in that order; junction bases with no gene match: 11. The CDR3 totals 14 residues. The chain combines TRBV5-1 with TRBJ2-7; TRBD1 agrees at 8 bases. The sequenced sample consisted of peripheral blood. The source is a human donor in a cohort sampled during active COVID-19. The CDR3 spells CASSLGGTGFVWYF. The CDR3 DNA reads as TGCGCCAGCAGCTTGGGAGGGACAGGTTTTGTCTGGTACTTC.